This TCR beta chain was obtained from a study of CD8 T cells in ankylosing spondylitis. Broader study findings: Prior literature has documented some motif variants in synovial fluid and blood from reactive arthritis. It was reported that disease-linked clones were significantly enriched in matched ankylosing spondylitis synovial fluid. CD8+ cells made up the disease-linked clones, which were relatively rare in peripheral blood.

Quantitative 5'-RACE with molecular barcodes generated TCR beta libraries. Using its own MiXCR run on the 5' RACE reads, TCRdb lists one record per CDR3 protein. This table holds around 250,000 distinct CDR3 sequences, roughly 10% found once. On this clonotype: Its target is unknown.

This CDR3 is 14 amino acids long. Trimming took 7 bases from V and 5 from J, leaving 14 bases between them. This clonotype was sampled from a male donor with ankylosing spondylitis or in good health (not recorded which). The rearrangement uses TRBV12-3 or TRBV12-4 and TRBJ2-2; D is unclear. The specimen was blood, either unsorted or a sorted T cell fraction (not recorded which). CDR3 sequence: CASNTGLLTGELFF. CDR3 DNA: TGTGCCAGCAATACGGGCTTACTAACCGGGGAGCTGTTTTTT.